The source of this TCR beta chain is a study of blood T cell repertoires in COVID-19. How the authors handled the data: The assay estimated nucleated cells by amplifying reference gene primers. Profiling relied on immunoSEQ multiplex PCR, and the TCRdb table lists in-frame clones only, not all of them. D and trimming come from the DNA, and the V and J calls and clone size come from that table. The data show roughly 240,000 clones, 70% to 90% seen once. This CDR3 region has 15 residues. Germline CDR1 is SGHNT and CDR2 is YYREEE (reference sequence). Deletions cut 4 bases from V and 3 bases from J, with 16 bases between.

The sequencing sample was made of peripheral blood. The chain has TRBV5-4 and TRBJ2-5; a weak D match, TRBD1 (6 bases). The clonotype originates from a man in his sixties who had recovered from COVID-19. CDR3 nucleotide sequence: TGTGCCAGCAGCATGAGAACAGGGTATGAAGAGACCCAGTACTTC. It is translated as CASSMRTGYEETQYF.